This TCR beta chain derives from a study of T cells in Graves' hyperthyroidism and ophthalmopathy (dated by TCRdb to about 2019). With regard to the full study: Peripheral blood was sampled at the time of initial diagnosis, prior to any treatment. A discovery cohort of about 100 patients, fewer than 50 with Graves' ophthalmopathy and 55 to 60 with stable Graves' hyperthyroidism, was used to find distinguishing TCR V-J signatures. Prospective prediction of ophthalmopathy was tested in an independent validation cohort consisting of about 19 hyperthyroidism patients and some 15 patients who later progressed to ophthalmopathy. The approximately 100 discovery patients were randomly split 7:3 into training and test sets. In addition, the study compared T-cell repertoires in thyroid tissue and in blood from about six Graves' hyperthyroidism patients. Once sampling was done, hyperthyroidism patients were given methimazole at a starting dose of 30 mg daily, whereas ophthalmopathy patients were given high-dose intravenous methylprednisolone. TCR Vbeta CDR3 sequencing of 135 peripheral blood samples (approximately 44 ophthalmopathy, over 70 hyperthyroidism and approximately 17 progressor patients) is reported in the paper. Beyond this particular receptor, the publication reports: Blood samples also contained most of the expanded thyroid clonotypes (frequency above 0.001), which suggests that blood repertoires may reflect thyroid immune responses. No statistical method was used to fix the sample size in advance, and group allocation was not hidden from the investigators. During validation, the model predicted progression to ophthalmopathy a median of roughly 7.1 months ahead of onset, with roughly 65% sensitivity and about 75% specificity. Ophthalmopathy was separated from stable hyperthyroidism by a 13 V-J signature model, with 87.88% sensitivity and about 81% specificity obtained in cross-validation and 80%/75% obtained in testing.

The sample holds many counts of this clonotype. The target of this receptor is not known. Per-base quality was not reported, and no clone a single base away is much larger than it. The CDR3, cysteine through phenylalanine, is 14 amino acids long. The kept DNA is CDR3 alone, 42 bases in frame from the first base. The germline V gene (reference sequence) sets CDR1 to GTSNPN and CDR2 to SVGIG. At the junction V is shortened by 1 base and J by 6 bases; bases outside the gene matches: 5. TCR beta CDR3 regions were amplified from RNA transcripts. For the first round of RT-PCR on the TCR CDR3, the HTBI primer set was used together with the Qiagen OneStep RT-PCR kit. The libraries were constructed in a second round of multiplex PCR and then size-selected and purified. The libraries were sequenced on an Illumina HiSeq2000 using paired-end 100 bp reads. The paper's data handling went like this. Raw data were processed with SOAPnuke, discarding reads with adapters, uncalled bases, mean Phred below 15, or no exact constant-primer or identifier match. COPE v1.2.5 was used to merge high-quality paired reads, and clonotypes were defined as unique nucleotide sequences. Clonotypes were aligned to IMGT TRBV, TRBD and TRBJ reference segments using MiTCR v1.1. The analysis included only V-J combinations with a frequency above 0.0001, which together covered 99% to 99.2% of the repertoires. A TCS score was defined as the ratio between F50 (clonal expansion) and ExV (chaos), using BLOSUM62-based TCRdist between CDR3 peptides within each V-J. Welch's t-statistics and random forest reduced around 550 V-J features to 10 to 15, which were used in a naive Bayes classifier (R e1071). TCRdb cleaned the public reads at Q25 with fastp, built clones with MiXCR and kept in-frame beta chains. One record per CDR3 amino acid sequence lists the most common genes and DNA. TCRdb, not the original authors, processed these V and J calls. Here the sample has around 190,000 distinct CDR3 sequences; about 15% occur a single time. The top ten clones comprise roughly 50% of the sample.

Stable Graves' hyperthyroidism was defined as the absence of progression to ophthalmopathy over 18 months of follow-up. The hyperthyroidism patients were between 18 and 65 years old and newly diagnosed, with a disease duration of less than 2 months. Exclusion was applied to patients with uncontrolled infections, other autoimmune diseases, pregnancy or lactation. Diagnoses were established on the basis of clinical symptoms, serum thyroxine and TRAb, thyroid ultrasound, and orbital computed tomography. Ficoll-Paque density gradient centrifugation was used to isolate PBMCs from approximately 10 ml of fresh peripheral blood. Trizol reagent was used to extract total RNA, and RNA quality was then checked on an Agilent 2100 Bioanalyzer.

Material: blood. The clonotype originates from a woman between 45 and 60 years old with Graves' hyperthyroidism. The chain was built from TRBV30 and TRBJ2-2; TRBD2 agrees with 7 junctional bases. The CDR3 loop reads CAWSGLAFAGELFF. The DNA sequence reads TGTGCCTGGAGTGGACTAGCTTTTGCCGGGGAGCTGTTTTTT.